Below are 6 T cell receptor beta chains sequenced from a single sample in a study of T cells in localized non-small cell lung cancer. Here immunoSEQ multiplex PCR was the method, and the copy in TCRdb shows in-frame clones only, minus some. The sample lists about 5,600 clones, 28% seen once, with around 5% in the top ten. Sequencing was performed on lung tumor tissue, taken before any cancer treatment. The receptors originated from a female donor over 55 with stage I lung adenocarcinoma.

J is TRBJ2-7 and V is TRBV15; 8 bases are shared with TRBD1. Germline V lookup: CDR1 LNHNV, CDR2 YYDKDF (reference sequence). This CDR3 contains 15 residues. V gave up 5 bases and J gave up 4 bases; unmatched junction bases: 10. The CDR3 coding sequence is TGTGCCACCAGCGACCAGACAGGGGCCCGGTACGAGCAGTACTTC. Its protein is CATSDQTGARYEQYF.

The V call is TRBV1, the J call TRBJ1-2. TRBV1 is designated a pseudogene. This CDR3 comprises 15 residues. CDR3 region: CASSRLGLSTYGYTF. In nucleotides, the CDR3 is TGCGCCAGCAGCCGCCTAGGCCTATCAACTTATGGCTACACCTTC.

The chain uses TRBV19 and TRBJ2-2; 11 nucleotides agree with TRBD1. The V gene end was trimmed by 6 bases and the J gene end by 6 bases; junction bases not matched to a gene: 9. Per germline, CDR1 LNHDA and CDR2 SQIVND (reference sequence). The length of the CDR3 is 16 residues. The CDR3 region is CASSPHGQGAPGELFF. CDR3 DNA: TGTGCCAGTAGCCCACATGGACAGGGGGCCCCCGGGGAGCTGTTTTTT.

There are a few counts of this clone. The J gene is TRBJ2-7, the V gene TRBV6-8; D ambiguous. V was trimmed by 0 bases and J by 0 bases, leaving 12 bases between them. The CDR3 spans 16 residues. Per the germline V gene, CDR1 is MNHGY and CDR2 is SAAAGT. The CDR3 DNA is TGTGCCAGCAGTTACTCCCGCGACACCCTCTCCTACGAGCAGTACTTC. This gives the protein CASSYSRDTLSYEQYF.

The chain carries TRBV18 and TRBJ2-3, with a weak D call TRBD2 (6 bases). The V end was cut by 3 bases, the J end by 6 bases, with 13 bases between. This CDR3 is 14 amino acids long. CDR1 KGHSH and CDR2 LQKENI come from the germline V gene. CDR3 in amino acids: CASSPGTPADTQYF. Written as DNA, the CDR3 is TGTGCCAGCTCACCTGGGACTCCGGCGGATACGCAGTATTTT.

This clone occurred a few times. The chain links TRBV29-1 to TRBJ2-4; D may be TRBD1 or TRBD2 (5 bases each). Germline loops: CDR1 SQVTM, CDR2 ANQGSEA. The CDR3 is made up of 15 amino acids. V dropped 4 bases and J dropped 0 bases, with 13 bases sitting between them. Here the CDR3 DNA reads TGCAGCGTTGTCGAGGGGTCACTAGCCAAAAACATTCAGTACTTC. The encoded protein is CSVVEGSLAKNIQYF.